A single sample is the source of the 7 T cell receptor beta chains below, sequenced in a study. TCRdb reanalysed the reads using MiXCR and keeps one entry per CDR3 protein. This table has some 15,000 distinct CDR3 sequences, around 34% appearing once. Sequenced input: blood. These receptors came from a human donor.

By proportion, this clonotype is medium-sized. The chain employs TRBV30 and TRBJ1-6; TRBD1 is a possible D gene (5 bases). Germline CDR1 GTSNPN, CDR2 SVGIG (reference sequence). V was pared by 1 base and J by 14 bases, with 6 bases between. The CDR3 is 10 amino acids. This chain's CDR3 is CAWSGGALHF. DNA for the CDR3: TGTGCCTGGAGTGGGGGGGCCCTCCACTTT. The full variable domain, rest sourced from reference TRBV30 and TRBJ1-6, is SQTIHQWPATLVQPVGSPLSLECTVEGTSNPNLYWYRQAAGRGLQLLFYSVGIGQISSEVPQNLSASRPQDRQFILSSKKLLLSDSGFYLCAWSGGALHFGNGTRLTVT.

Regarding this clonotype: Being one base from a much bigger clone, this may be a read error. The genes are TRBV4-1 and TRBJ2-5; 13 bases match TRBD2. Trimming cost V 4 bases and J 11 bases; bases outside gene matches: 10. CDR1 is MGHRA, CDR2 YSYEKL, per germline. The CDR3 extends over 15 amino acids. The CDR3 bases are TGCGCCAGCAGCCGCGGGACTAGCGGGATCGGTGAGCAGTACTTC. Translated: CASSRGTSGIGEQYF.

Comments on this clonotype: This may arise from a read error, as a much more abundant clone is one base away. The V call is TRBV4-3, the J call TRBJ2-2, with D unresolved. The CDR3 is 16 amino acids. Germline V gene data show CDR1 as LGHNA and CDR2 as YSLEER. The germline V and J ends were trimmed by 1 base and 1 base, with 10 bases remaining between them. In nucleotides, the CDR3 is TGCGCCAGCAGCCAAGGGTTTGTGCAGAACACCGGGGAGCTGTTTTTT. Residues: CASSQGFVQNTGELFF.

Relative to its sample, this clonotype is medium-sized. The rearrangement uses TRBV4-2 and TRBJ1-5; perhaps TRBD1 as D (5 bases). The CDR3 is 15 residues long. Germline V gene data show CDR1 as LGHNA and CDR2 as YNFKEQ. V lost 0 bases and J 7 bases, leaving 13 bases between the germline ends. The CDR3 is CASSQEGTGDQPQHF. The CDR3 coding sequence is TGTGCCAGCAGCCAAGAAGGGACCGGGGACCAGCCCCAGCATTTT.

This sequence joins TRBV29-1 and TRBJ2-3; tentative D call: TRBD1 (6 bases). This CDR3 contains 17 residues. The ends were cut back, 0 bases at V and 5 bases at J, with 21 bases in the middle. The germline V gene has CDR1 SQVTM and CDR2 ANQGSEA. The DNA for the CDR3 is TGCAGCGTTGAAGATTATGATACAGTGTTAGGGGGAGATACGCAGTATTTT. Its translation: CSVEDYDTVLGGDTQYF.

About this clonotype itself: Being one base from a much bigger clone, this may be a read error. V is TRBV18 and J is TRBJ2-2, with D perhaps matching TRBD2 (5 bases). Germline V gene lookup returns CDR1 KGHSH and CDR2 LQKENI. The CDR3 totals 13 residues. CDR3: CASSPGRDGEPFF. CDR3 nucleotide sequence: TGTGCCAGCTCACCAGGGCGCGACGGGGAGCCGTTTTTT.

This clonotype was picked up many times. This chain uses TRBV18 with TRBJ1-5; 7 positions match TRBD1. The length of the CDR3 is 17 residues. The V gene end was trimmed by 4 bases and the J gene end by 4 bases; junction bases not matched to a gene: 13. Germline assignment: CDR1 KGHSH and CDR2 LQKENI. As DNA, the CDR3 is TGTGCCAGCTCACTGGGCCCCTTTGGACAGGCAAATCAGCCCCAGCATTTT. This sequence encodes CASSLGPFGQANQPQHF.